These T cell receptor beta chains were read from a single sample in a study of blood T cells in healthy people across ages. Via MiXCR, TCRdb re-called the 5' RACE reads, giving one row per CDR3 protein. Counted here are approximately 1,700,000 distinct CDR3 sequences, roughly two fifths occurring once; the ten biggest clones make up roughly 23%. The specimen was blood. The receptors stem from a human donor in good health. CDR3s include the opening cysteine and the closing phenylalanine or tryptophan. D genes are given only for firm matches. Rows give clone size only sometimes, using once, few, many, or a class for an expanded clone.

V gene: TRBV7-2
clone size: NA
J gene: TRBJ2-1
D gene: TRBD2
CDR3 DNA: TGTGCCAGCAGCACACTAGCGGGGATGACCAATGAGCAGTTCTTC
CDR3 protein: CASSTLAGMTNEQFF

V gene: TRBV4-1
clone size: NA
J gene: TRBJ2-1
D gene: NA
CDR3 DNA: TGCGCCAGCCAGAGCCCCTACAATGAGCAGTTCTTC
CDR3 protein: CASQSPYNEQFF

V gene: TRBV6-5
clone size: NA
J gene: TRBJ1-2
D gene: NA
CDR3 DNA: TGTGCCAGCAGTTACCCGAACGGGGTGGATGGCTACACCTTC
CDR3 protein: CASSYPNGVDGYTF

V gene: TRBV12-3/TRBV12-4
clone size: NA
J gene: TRBJ2-5
D gene: TRBD1
CDR3 DNA: TGTGCCAGCAGTTGGACAGGGTTGGGCCAAGAGACCCAGTACTTC
CDR3 protein: CASSWTGLGQETQYF

V gene: TRBV20-1
clone size: NA
J gene: TRBJ1-2
D gene: TRBD1
CDR3 DNA: TGCAGTGCTATCGGACAGGCGTCCACCTTC
CDR3 protein: CSAIGQASTF

V gene: TRBV4-2
clone size: NA
J gene: TRBJ2-3
D gene: NA
CDR3 DNA: TGTGCCAGCAGCCAAGACCCAGGGGCGCTCACAGATACGCAGTATTTT
CDR3 protein: CASSQDPGALTDTQYF

V gene: TRBV28
clone size: NA
J gene: TRBJ1-4
D gene: TRBD1
CDR3 DNA: TGTGCCAGCAGTTCACCCACAGGGGGAGGTGAAAAACTGTTTTTT
CDR3 protein: CASSSPTGGGEKLFF

V gene: TRBV13
clone size: NA
J gene: TRBJ2-1
D gene: NA
CDR3 DNA: TGTGCCAGCAGCTCCTTACTAGTTTCCTACAATGAGCAGTTCTTC
CDR3 protein: CASSSLLVSYNEQFF

V gene: TRBV10-3
clone size: NA
J gene: TRBJ1-1
D gene: TRBD1
CDR3 DNA: TGTGCCACGAGGGACAGGGGTCTTAAAAAGGCTTTCTTT
CDR3 protein: CATRDRGLKKAFF

V gene: TRBV18
clone size: few
J gene: TRBJ1-5
D gene: TRBD1
CDR3 DNA: TGTGCCAGCTCACCTGACAGGGCTCCCCAGCCCCAGCATTTT
CDR3 protein: CASSPDRAPQPQHF

V gene: TRBV5-1
clone size: few
J gene: TRBJ2-3
D gene: NA
CDR3 DNA: TGCGCCAGCAGCCTCCAGGATCCGGATACGCAGTATTTT
CDR3 protein: CASSLQDPDTQYF

V gene: TRBV7-8
clone size: NA
J gene: TRBJ2-5
D gene: TRBD2
CDR3 DNA: TGTGCCAGCAGCTTAGCCCCGGGACTAGCGGGGGAGCGGTACTTC
CDR3 protein: CASSLAPGLAGERYF

V gene: TRBV7-3
clone size: few
J gene: TRBJ1-1
D gene: TRBD1
CDR3 DNA: TGTGCCAGCAGCTTAGCCCCAGGGGGTGGTACTGAAGCTTTCTTT
CDR3 protein: CASSLAPGGGTEAFF

V gene: TRBV5-1
clone size: few
J gene: TRBJ2-1
D gene: NA
CDR3 DNA: TGCGCCAGCAACCCCGACCAGCCCGCCTACAATGAGCAGTTCTTC
CDR3 protein: CASNPDQPAYNEQFF

V gene: TRBV5-5
clone size: few
J gene: TRBJ2-3
D gene: TRBD1
CDR3 DNA: TGTGCCAGCAACGCCAAGGGGGCGCGGGCAGATACGCAGTATTTT
CDR3 protein: CASNAKGARADTQYF

V gene: TRBV7-2
clone size: NA
J gene: TRBJ2-1
D gene: NA
CDR3 DNA: TGTGCCAGCACCATCTGGCAGCTCAGCTCCTACAATGAGCAGTTCTTC
CDR3 protein: CASTIWQLSSYNEQFF

V gene: TRBV15
clone size: NA
J gene: TRBJ2-7
D gene: NA
CDR3 DNA: TGTGCCACCAGCATCACACGCGGGGTCTCCTACGAGCAGTACTTC
CDR3 protein: CATSITRGVSYEQYF

V gene: TRBV27
clone size: NA
J gene: TRBJ2-5
D gene: TRBD1
CDR3 DNA: TGTGCCAGCAGTTTATGGTCCCGGACAGGGCGCCAAGAGACCCAGTACTTC
CDR3 protein: CASSLWSRTGRQETQYF

V gene: TRBV7-2
clone size: NA
J gene: TRBJ1-5
D gene: NA
CDR3 DNA: TGTGCCAGCAGCTGGATCGGTAGCGGCAATCAGCCCCAGCATTTT
CDR3 protein: CASSWIGSGNQPQHF

V gene: TRBV6-2/TRBV6-3
clone size: NA
J gene: TRBJ2-7
D gene: TRBD1
CDR3 DNA: TGTGCCAGCAAGAGGACAGGGAGCGACGAGCAGTACTTC
CDR3 protein: CASKRTGSDEQYF

V gene: TRBV28
clone size: NA
J gene: TRBJ2-3
D gene: TRBD1
CDR3 DNA: TGTGCCAGCAGTTTCCGGACAGGGGAAAAAGATACGCAGTATTTT
CDR3 protein: CASSFRTGEKDTQYF

V gene: TRBV7-2
clone size: few
J gene: TRBJ1-2
D gene: NA
CDR3 DNA: TGTGCCAGCAGCCAAACCACGGGGCAGGGAAGGCGCTACACCTTC
CDR3 protein: CASSQTTGQGRRYTF

V gene: TRBV7-2
clone size: NA
J gene: TRBJ2-7
D gene: TRBD2
CDR3 DNA: TGTGCCAGCAGCCGGACTAGCGGGGGGGCAGTTCACTACGAGCAGTACTTC
CDR3 protein: CASSRTSGGAVHYEQYF

V gene: TRBV7-9
clone size: NA
J gene: TRBJ2-6
D gene: NA
CDR3 DNA: TGTGCCAGCAGCTTCGACCCACAGGGCCCCCGTGGGGCCAACGTCCTGACTTTC
CDR3 protein: CASSFDPQGPRGANVLTF

V gene: TRBV20-1
clone size: NA
J gene: TRBJ1-2
D gene: NA
CDR3 DNA: TGCAGTGCTAGAGAACCAACCCTGGGGCCGGGGGGCTACACCTTC
CDR3 protein: CSAREPTLGPGGYTF